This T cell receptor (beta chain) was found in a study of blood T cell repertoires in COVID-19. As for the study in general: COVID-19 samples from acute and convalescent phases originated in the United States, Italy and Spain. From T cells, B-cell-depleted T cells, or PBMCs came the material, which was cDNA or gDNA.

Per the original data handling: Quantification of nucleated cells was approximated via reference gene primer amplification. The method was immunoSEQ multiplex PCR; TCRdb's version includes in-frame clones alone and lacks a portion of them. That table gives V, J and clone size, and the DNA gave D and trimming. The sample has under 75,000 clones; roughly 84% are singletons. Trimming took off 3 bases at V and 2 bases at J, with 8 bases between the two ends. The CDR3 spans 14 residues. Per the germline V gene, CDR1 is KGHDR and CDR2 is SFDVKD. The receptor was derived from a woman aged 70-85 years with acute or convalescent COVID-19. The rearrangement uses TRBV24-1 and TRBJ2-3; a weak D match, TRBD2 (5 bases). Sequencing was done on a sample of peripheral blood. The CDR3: CATSDDGDTDTQYF. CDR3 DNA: TGTGCCACCAGTGATGACGGGGACACAGATACGCAGTATTTT.